This T cell receptor beta chain appears in the sequencing data of a study of T cell responses to AZD1222 COVID-19 vaccine. TCRdb keeps only in-frame clones here, not all; method: immunoSEQ multiplex PCR. The sample holds fewer than 200,000 clones; 88% are singletons and the top ten take about 4.3%. Sequences were derived from peripheral blood, sampled 28 days after the second AZD1222 dose. The clonotype comes from an adult who received the AZD1222 COVID-19 vaccine.

The CDR3 reads CASSPRRASNEQFF. The CDR3 nucleotides are TGTGCCAGCAGCCCCAGACGGGCCTCCAATGAGCAGTTCTTC. The chain joins TRBV9 to TRBJ2-1; no clear D. V dropped 4 bases and J dropped 6 bases, with 14 bases sitting between them. This CDR3 is built from 14 residues. The germline CDR1 and CDR2 sequences are SGDLS and YYNGEE.